This T cell receptor beta chain is drawn from a study of blood T cell repertoires in COVID-19. As for the study in general: The United States, Italy and Spain were the sources of the acute and convalescent COVID-19 samples. The analysed material was cDNA or gDNA that came from T cells, B-cell-depleted T cells, or PBMCs.

Per the original methods: How many nucleated cells were present was estimated from reference gene primer amplification. Profiled with immunoSEQ multiplex PCR; TCRdb holds only in-frame clones, not every one. V and J calls plus clone size are reproduced from that table; the DNA served to infer D and trimming. The sample lists 120,000 or so clones; more than 60% were seen once. The V segment lost 1 base and the J segment 0 bases; nucleotides outside the gene matches: 9. The germline CDR1 and CDR2 sequences are LGHDT and YNNKEL (reference sequence). CDR3 length: 18 amino acids. This clone was recorded only once.

Sequencing was carried out using peripheral blood. The V call is TRBV3-1 (or the pseudogene TRBV3-2), the J call TRBJ2-7; TRBD1 aligns across 10 bases. The TCR was taken from a woman in her sixties or seventies with acute or convalescent COVID-19. The CDR3: CASSQVGLGQGGSYEQYF. DNA of the CDR3: TGTGCCAGCAGCCAAGTGGGCCTAGGACAGGGGGGCTCCTACGAGCAGTACTTC.